This TCR beta chain is from a study of blood T cell repertoires in COVID-19 (dated by TCRdb to 2020 to 2021). For the study in its entirety: Samples covering the acute and convalescent phases of COVID-19 were provided by collaborators in the United States, Italy and Spain. Where available, HLA class I and class II types were obtained from metadata supplied by the sample provider rather than from assay-based typing. The dataset comprised deeply sampled blood TCRbeta repertoires from subjects exposed to, actively infected with, or recovered from COVID-19. The repertoires were released in a freely available public database intended as a resource for research on the immune response to SARS-CoV-2. The prospective study material was composed of cDNA or gDNA derived from T cells, B-cell-depleted T cells, or PBMCs. The sample metadata nearly always contained a de-identified subject ID, COVID-19 status, age in years and sex. Samples were obtained from the ongoing ImmuneRACE study (first 160 participants) and from 1,254 subjects provided by 6 global collaborators. Broad study findings and their caveats: The amount of clinical and demographic metadata varied by source and participant and was provided uncurated.

TCRbeta CDR3 regions were amplified from genomic DNA using the immunoSEQ Assay, a bias-controlled multiplex PCR. Regarding the original processing steps: Within the assay, amplification of reference gene primers was used to estimate how many nucleated cells each sample contained. To quantify the absolute abundance of each unique TCRbeta CDR3 rearrangement, sequence reads were collapsed and filtered. For each sample, productive Simpson clonality was calculated as the square root of Simpson's diversity index across productive rearrangements. The table comes from immuneACCESS by way of TCRdb, which keeps in-frame sequences with V and J called. Part of the clones is missing from these tables; in studies checked, under half for an unresolved V gene and the rest for unknown reasons. V, J and clone size reflect that table, while D and trimming were determined from the DNA. The sample records under 200,000 clones, about 90% of which are singletons. The ten largest account for 2.5% of the sample.

The CDR3 holds 16 amino acids from the cysteine to the phenylalanine. The read is trimmed to its CDR3 DNA, 48 bases read in frame from base 1. Relative to germline, V is missing 0 bases and J is missing 1 base, with 4 bases of the junction outside any gene match. CDR1 is given as SGHRS and CDR2 as YFSETQ, both from the germline V gene. In the case of this clone: The antigen this receptor binds is unknown. Nothing much larger sits one base from this clone, and base qualities are not available.

Whole blood was collected in K2EDTA tubes by collaborating institutions according to the institutions' own protocols. For TCRbeta analysis, collaborators shipped samples in one of three forms: frozen whole blood, isolated PBMCs, or DNA extracted from either of those sample types. Sequenced input: peripheral blood. This receptor was obtained from a man between 35 and 55 years old with active or convalescent COVID-19. The chain was built from TRBV5-1 and TRBJ2-7; 10 junctional bases match TRBD1. The DNA reads TGCGCCAGCAGCTTGGCGGGACAGGGGCCATCCTACGAGCAGTACTTC. This sequence encodes CASSLAGQGPSYEQYF.